This entry concerns a single T cell receptor beta chain. PCR primers comprised 60 Vbeta and 13 Jbeta primers. Data came from immunoSEQ multiplex PCR; TCRdb stores just in-frame clones and leaves some out. This sample carries some 140,000 clones, 66% of them seen once, and the ten largest clones take approximately 1.6%. This record comes from a study of cytomegalovirus exposure and HLA in healthy donors. The CDR3 consists of 15 residues. Trimming took 5 bases from V and 5 from J, leaving 15 bases between them. CDR1 and CDR2 (germline): LNHDA, SQIVND (reference sequence). The J gene is TRBJ1-4, the V gene TRBV19; a weak D match, TRBD1 (5 bases). Material: PBMCs. The TCR sequence derives from a human donor in good health. The CDR3 region has the DNA TGTGCCAGTAGTCCCCTACAGGCCATGAATGAAAAACTGTTTTTT. This encodes CASSPLQAMNEKLFF.